Listed below are T cell receptor beta chains from one sample, sequenced in a study of CD8+ T cells in alopecia areata. Method: immunoSEQ multiplex PCR; TCRdb's copy keeps in-frame clones and lacks some. The table has tens of thousands of clones, just over 45% seen once; the top ten hold about a fifth. Here the sequenced sample was CD8+ T cells sorted from blood, taken at approximately week 36, from a patient treated with tofacitinib. These receptors originate from a human donor with alopecia areata. Both conserved end residues are part of each CDR3. The D gene is left open where the match is weak. Size is stated for part of the rows, as once, few or many counts, or as a class when the clone is expanded.

D gene: .
J gene: TRBJ2-1
V gene: TRBV19
clone size: .
CDR3 protein: CASSIGGNLNEQFF
CDR3 DNA: TGTGCCAGTAGTATAGGAGGCAACCTCAATGAGCAGTTCTTC

D gene: .
J gene: TRBJ2-7
V gene: TRBV6-6
clone size: few
CDR3 protein: CASSQLQGPYEQYF
CDR3 DNA: TGTGCCAGCAGCCAATTACAGGGCCCCTACGAGCAGTACTTC

D gene: .
J gene: TRBJ2-5
V gene: TRBV4-1
clone size: few
CDR3 protein: CASSQDGGGGETQYF
CDR3 DNA: TGCGCCAGCAGCCAAGATGGGGGCGGGGGAGAGACCCAGTACTTC

D gene: .
J gene: TRBJ1-5
V gene: TRBV27
clone size: .
CDR3 protein: CASSFQGSNQPQHF
CDR3 DNA: TGTGCCAGCAGTTTCCAGGGGTCGAATCAGCCCCAGCATTTT

D gene: TRBD1
J gene: TRBJ1-1
V gene: TRBV25-1
clone size: .
CDR3 protein: CASRPGGTEAFF
CDR3 DNA: TGTGCCAGCAGGCCAGGGGGCACTGAAGCTTTCTTT

D gene: .
J gene: TRBJ2-2
V gene: TRBV15
clone size: .
CDR3 protein: CATSRDPNTGELFF
CDR3 DNA: TGTGCCACCAGCAGAGATCCGAACACCGGGGAGCTGTTTTTT

D gene: TRBD1
J gene: TRBJ1-2
V gene: TRBV29-1
clone size: .
CDR3 protein: CSVEATGGYTF
CDR3 DNA: TGCAGCGTTGAAGCGACAGGGGGCTACACCTTC

D gene: .
J gene: TRBJ2-1
V gene: TRBV9
clone size: .
CDR3 protein: CASSVGAKNEQFF
CDR3 DNA: TGTGCCAGCAGCGTAGGGGCCAAGAATGAGCAGTTCTTC

D gene: TRBD2
J gene: TRBJ2-7
V gene: TRBV4-1
clone size: .
CDR3 protein: CASSQGASGSGEQYF
CDR3 DNA: TGCGCCAGCAGCCAAGGAGCTAGCGGGAGCGGAGAGCAGTACTTC

D gene: .
J gene: TRBJ2-7
V gene: TRBV15
clone size: .
CDR3 protein: CATSRRLDGNSYEQYF
CDR3 DNA: TGTGCCACCAGCAGGCGGCTGGACGGTAACTCCTACGAGCAGTACTTC

D gene: TRBD2
J gene: TRBJ2-1
V gene: TRBV29-1
clone size: .
CDR3 protein: CSVISSGSYNEQFF
CDR3 DNA: TGCAGCGTGATTTCTAGCGGGAGTTACAATGAGCAGTTCTTC

D gene: .
J gene: TRBJ2-5
V gene: TRBV7-8
clone size: .
CDR3 protein: CASSLTRGRQETQYF
CDR3 DNA: TGTGCCAGCAGCTTAACCCGGGGCCGCCAAGAGACCCAGTACTTC

D gene: .
J gene: TRBJ1-1
V gene: TRBV27
clone size: .
CDR3 protein: CASSLDRITVAFF
CDR3 DNA: TGTGCCAGCAGTTTAGACAGGATTACGGTCGCTTTCTTT

D gene: .
J gene: TRBJ1-1
V gene: TRBV30
clone size: few
CDR3 protein: CAWSFRTDEAFF
CDR3 DNA: TGTGCCTGGAGTTTTCGGACAGATGAAGCTTTCTTT

D gene: .
J gene: TRBJ1-5
V gene: TRBV27
clone size: .
CDR3 protein: CASSLRAGQPQHF
CDR3 DNA: TGTGCCAGCAGTTTACGGGCGGGGCAGCCCCAGCATTTT

D gene: .
J gene: TRBJ2-1
V gene: TRBV29-1
clone size: .
CDR3 protein: CSARGAGVYNEQFF
CDR3 DNA: TGCAGCGCCCGGGGGGCGGGAGTGTACAATGAGCAGTTCTTC

D gene: .
J gene: TRBJ1-1
V gene: TRBV4-1
clone size: .
CDR3 protein: CASSQVPTNTEAFF
CDR3 DNA: TGCGCCAGCAGCCAAGTGCCGACTAACACTGAAGCTTTCTTT

D gene: .
J gene: TRBJ1-2
V gene: TRBV19
clone size: .
CDR3 protein: CASRLGEGDGYTF
CDR3 DNA: TGTGCCAGCCGACTGGGTGAAGGGGACGGCTACACCTTC

D gene: .
J gene: TRBJ1-1
V gene: TRBV28
clone size: .
CDR3 protein: CASSTPAFWAFF
CDR3 DNA: TGTGCCAGCAGCACCCCGGCCTTTTGGGCTTTCTTT

D gene: .
J gene: TRBJ1-1
V gene: TRBV5-1
clone size: .
CDR3 protein: CASSLTFPGNTEAFF
CDR3 DNA: TGCGCCAGCAGCCTGACGTTCCCTGGCAACACTGAAGCTTTCTTT

D gene: .
J gene: TRBJ1-2
V gene: TRBV30
clone size: few
CDR3 protein: CAWSVRVGAPGYGYTF
CDR3 DNA: TGTGCCTGGAGTGTACGGGTGGGGGCGCCGGGCTATGGCTACACCTTC

D gene: TRBD2
J gene: TRBJ2-7
V gene: TRBV4-2
clone size: .
CDR3 protein: CASSPTSGSPGEQYF
CDR3 DNA: TGTGCCAGCAGCCCGACTAGCGGGAGTCCGGGGGAGCAGTACTTC

D gene: TRBD2
J gene: TRBJ2-2
V gene: TRBV29-1
clone size: .
CDR3 protein: CSVLTSAGELFF
CDR3 DNA: TGCAGCGTTCTCACTAGCGCCGGGGAGCTGTTTTTT

D gene: .
J gene: TRBJ2-5
V gene: TRBV30
clone size: .
CDR3 protein: CAWSVRTQVEIQETQYF
CDR3 DNA: TGTGCCTGGAGTGTACGTACCCAGGTGGAGATCCAAGAGACCCAGTACTTC

D gene: .
J gene: TRBJ2-7
V gene: TRBV19
clone size: .
CDR3 protein: CASSFGTPHYEQYF
CDR3 DNA: TGTGCCAGTAGTTTCGGGACACCCCACTACGAGCAGTACTTC

D gene: TRBD1
J gene: TRBJ1-2
V gene: TRBV4-3
clone size: few
CDR3 protein: CASSQAWDRGHGYTF
CDR3 DNA: TGCGCCAGCAGCCAAGCCTGGGACAGGGGCCATGGCTACACCTTC

D gene: .
J gene: TRBJ1-1
V gene: TRBV30
clone size: few
CDR3 protein: CAWSVSSEAFF
CDR3 DNA: TGTGCCTGGAGTGTATCCTCTGAAGCTTTCTTT

D gene: .
J gene: TRBJ2-7
V gene: TRBV7-6
clone size: .
CDR3 protein: CASSPSGKSEQYF
CDR3 DNA: TGTGCCAGCAGTCCCAGTGGAAAGAGTGAGCAGTACTTC

D gene: .
J gene: TRBJ2-7
V gene: TRBV29-1
clone size: .
CDR3 protein: CSVVWGGEQYF
CDR3 DNA: TGCAGCGTTGTTTGGGGCGGGGAGCAGTACTTC